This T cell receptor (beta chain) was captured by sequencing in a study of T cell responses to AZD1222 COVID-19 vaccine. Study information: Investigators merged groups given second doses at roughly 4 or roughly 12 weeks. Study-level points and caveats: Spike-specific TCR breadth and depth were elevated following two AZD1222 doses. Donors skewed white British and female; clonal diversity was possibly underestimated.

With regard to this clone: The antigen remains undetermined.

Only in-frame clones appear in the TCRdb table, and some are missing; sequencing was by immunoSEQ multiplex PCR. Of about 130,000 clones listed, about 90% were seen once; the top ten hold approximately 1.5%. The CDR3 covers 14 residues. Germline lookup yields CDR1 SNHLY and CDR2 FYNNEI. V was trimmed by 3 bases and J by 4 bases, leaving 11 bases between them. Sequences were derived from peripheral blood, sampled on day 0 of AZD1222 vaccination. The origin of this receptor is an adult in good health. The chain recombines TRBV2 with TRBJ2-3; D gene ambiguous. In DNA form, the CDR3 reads TGTGCCAGCAGTGAGTTTGGGGTCCCAGATACGCAGTATTTT. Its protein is CASSEFGVPDTQYF.